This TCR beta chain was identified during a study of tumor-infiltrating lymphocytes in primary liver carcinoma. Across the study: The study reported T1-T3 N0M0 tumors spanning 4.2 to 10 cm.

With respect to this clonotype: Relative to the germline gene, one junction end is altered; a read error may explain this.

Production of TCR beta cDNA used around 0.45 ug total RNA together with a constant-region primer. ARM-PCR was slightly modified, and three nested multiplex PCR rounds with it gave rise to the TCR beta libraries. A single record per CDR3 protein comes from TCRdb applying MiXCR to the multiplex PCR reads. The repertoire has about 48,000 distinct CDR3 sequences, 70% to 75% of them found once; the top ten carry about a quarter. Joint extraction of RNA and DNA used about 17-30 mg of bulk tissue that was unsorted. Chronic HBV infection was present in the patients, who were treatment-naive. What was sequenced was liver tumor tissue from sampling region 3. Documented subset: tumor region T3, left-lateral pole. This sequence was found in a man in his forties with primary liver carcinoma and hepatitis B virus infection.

For the CDR3, the DNA is TGTGCCAGTAGTTTGGGTGGCATTCAGAACACTGAAACTTTCTTT. Protein product: CASSLGGIQNTETFF. The V and J genes are TRBV12-3 or TRBV12-4 and TRBJ1-1; D remains ambiguous. CDR3 length: 15 residues.